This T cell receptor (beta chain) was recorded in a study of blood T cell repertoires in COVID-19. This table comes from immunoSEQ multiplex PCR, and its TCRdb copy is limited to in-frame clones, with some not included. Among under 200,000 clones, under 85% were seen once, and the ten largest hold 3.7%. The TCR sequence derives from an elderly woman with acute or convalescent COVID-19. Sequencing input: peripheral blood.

The CDR3: CASSEGPGANVLTF. DNA of the CDR3: TGTGCCAGCAGTGAGGGGCCTGGGGCCAACGTCCTGACTTTC. The rearrangement links TRBV6-1 to TRBJ2-6; the D gene is possibly TRBD1 (5 bases). Germline CDR1 MNHNS, CDR2 SASEGT. This CDR3 is built from 14 residues. Between the trimmed V and J ends, which lost 3 bases and 2 bases, there was a span of 5 bases.